These T cell receptor beta chains were read from a single sample in a study of T cells in severe cutaneous drug reactions. Using the multiplex PCR reads, TCRdb records one entry per CDR3 protein without DNA. The specimen's table records about 21,000 distinct CDR3 sequences. The specimen was PBMCs. The receptors stem from a human donor with toxic epidermal necrolysis, a severe cutaneous drug reaction. CDR3s include the opening cysteine and the closing phenylalanine or tryptophan. Size tells how often a clone was seen (once, few, many) or the class of an expanded clone, and some rows leave it out.

V gene: TRBV27; J gene: TRBJ2-3; clone size: -; CDR3 protein: CASTPGGGGDTQYF
V gene: TRBV9; J gene: TRBJ1-5; clone size: -; CDR3 protein: CASSPGPSSSNQPQHF
V gene: TRBV20-1; J gene: TRBJ2-1; clone size: -; CDR3 protein: CSARDTPGASNEQFF
V gene: TRBV29-1; J gene: TRBJ2-7; clone size: -; CDR3 protein: CSVEDRADEQYF
V gene: TRBV7-2; J gene: TRBJ1-5; clone size: -; CDR3 protein: CASSLDQFDAQHF
V gene: TRBV29-1; J gene: TRBJ2-1; clone size: -; CDR3 protein: CSVEASWNEQFF
V gene: TRBV12-3/TRBV12-4; J gene: TRBJ2-7; clone size: -; CDR3 protein: CASSFGGAGSSYEQYF
V gene: TRBV28; J gene: TRBJ2-1; clone size: -; CDR3 protein: CASSQLKRAHYNEQFF
V gene: TRBV7-3; J gene: TRBJ2-7; clone size: -; CDR3 protein: CASSLEASGYYEQYF
V gene: TRBV29-1; J gene: TRBJ2-1; clone size: -; CDR3 protein: CSVDGLASSYNEQFF
V gene: TRBV12-3/TRBV12-4; J gene: TRBJ2-5; clone size: -; CDR3 protein: CASSPSGRAYETQYF
V gene: TRBV10-3; J gene: TRBJ1-1; clone size: medium-sized; CDR3 protein: CAISGGGPSLGAFF
V gene: TRBV12-5; J gene: TRBJ1-2; clone size: -; CDR3 protein: CASGPQGSHGYTF
V gene: TRBV5-6; J gene: TRBJ2-7; clone size: -; CDR3 protein: CASSQSAYEQYF
V gene: TRBV7-2; J gene: TRBJ2-3; clone size: -; CDR3 protein: CASSRTISGSTDTQYF
V gene: TRBV14; J gene: TRBJ2-7; clone size: -; CDR3 protein: CASSQEGVTYYEQYFESYEQYF
V gene: TRBV4-3; J gene: TRBJ2-2; clone size: -; CDR3 protein: CASSQGTTTGELFF
V gene: TRBV28; J gene: TRBJ1-5; clone size: -; CDR3 protein: CPRTEAVSEPQHF
V gene: TRBV28; J gene: TRBJ1-1; clone size: -; CDR3 protein: CAITGYRGTEAFF
V gene: TRBV19; J gene: TRBJ2-7; clone size: -; CDR3 protein: CASKTSGSSYEQYF
V gene: TRBV7-9; J gene: TRBJ2-1; clone size: -; CDR3 protein: CASRVQANSYNEQFF
V gene: TRBV20-1; J gene: TRBJ2-3; clone size: -; CDR3 protein: CSAKPDRSTDTQYF
V gene: TRBV12-3/TRBV12-4; J gene: TRBJ2-7; clone size: -; CDR3 protein: CASSLDSSYEQYF
V gene: TRBV28; J gene: TRBJ1-2; clone size: -; CDR3 protein: CASSLGDGYTF
V gene: TRBV4-3; J gene: TRBJ2-3; clone size: -; CDR3 protein: CASSARAAGSTDTQYF
V gene: TRBV20-1; J gene: TRBJ2-5; clone size: -; CDR3 protein: CSAGDLAGGFETQYF
V gene: TRBV29-1; J gene: TRBJ1-2; clone size: -; CDR3 protein: CSVEDTRGLYYGYTF
V gene: TRBV4-1; J gene: TRBJ2-4; clone size: -; CDR3 protein: CASSQDREVTGKNIQYF
V gene: TRBV7-2; J gene: TRBJ2-1; clone size: -; CDR3 protein: CASSLFGSSYNEQFF
V gene: TRBV19; J gene: TRBJ2-7; clone size: -; CDR3 protein: CASSIRGDTYEQYF
V gene: TRBV12-3/TRBV12-4; J gene: TRBJ2-1; clone size: -; CDR3 protein: CASRAGGNNEQFF
V gene: TRBV27; J gene: TRBJ2-3; clone size: -; CDR3 protein: CASSLFGRPGDTQYF
V gene: TRBV18; J gene: TRBJ2-5; clone size: -; CDR3 protein: CASSPPGGTQYF
V gene: TRBV2; J gene: TRBJ2-2; clone size: -; CDR3 protein: CASSALGMIAGVDGELFF
V gene: TRBV6-2/TRBV6-3; J gene: TRBJ1-5; clone size: -; CDR3 protein: CASSRTNQPQHF
V gene: TRBV7-9; J gene: TRBJ2-3; clone size: -; CDR3 protein: CASSSGTSGDTQYF
V gene: TRBV6-2/TRBV6-3; J gene: TRBJ2-1; clone size: medium-sized; CDR3 protein: CASSYRLDYNEQFF
V gene: TRBV12-3/TRBV12-4; J gene: TRBJ1-6; clone size: -; CDR3 protein: CASSSGQGIYSPLHF
V gene: TRBV7-8; J gene: TRBJ1-3; clone size: -; CDR3 protein: CASSLALSAPRNTIYF
V gene: TRBV29-1; J gene: TRBJ2-7; clone size: medium-sized; CDR3 protein: CSVVLHRAAEQYF
V gene: TRBV4-3; J gene: TRBJ2-3; clone size: -; CDR3 protein: CASSPHGTDTQYF
V gene: TRBV2; J gene: TRBJ2-1; clone size: -; CDR3 protein: CASRLAVLGEQFF
V gene: TRBV29-1; J gene: TRBJ2-7; clone size: medium-sized; CDR3 protein: CSVAPSGAYEQYF
V gene: TRBV6-2/TRBV6-3; J gene: TRBJ2-5; clone size: -; CDR3 protein: CASTRDRGETQYF
V gene: TRBV4-1; J gene: TRBJ2-3; clone size: -; CDR3 protein: CASSQDMDGWTDTQYF
V gene: TRBV5-1; J gene: TRBJ1-2; clone size: -; CDR3 protein: CASSLNTQDLYGYTF
V gene: TRBV3-1; J gene: TRBJ2-1; clone size: -; CDR3 protein: CASSQDHFGDEQFF
V gene: TRBV27; J gene: TRBJ2-3; clone size: -; CDR3 protein: CASSFSADTQYF
V gene: TRBV4-3; J gene: TRBJ2-1; clone size: -; CDR3 protein: CASSQTSGRFNNEQFF
V gene: TRBV29-1; J gene: TRBJ1-3; clone size: -; CDR3 protein: CSVTGGPSGNTIYF
V gene: TRBV2; J gene: TRBJ2-5; clone size: -; CDR3 protein: CASTRTQETQYF
V gene: TRBV20-1; J gene: TRBJ1-3; clone size: -; CDR3 protein: CSASAGTGSGGNTIYF
V gene: TRBV14; J gene: TRBJ2-1; clone size: -; CDR3 protein: CASSHFTSGRGNEQFF